This TCR beta chain appears in the sequencing data of a study of T cells in Graves' hyperthyroidism and ophthalmopathy. Researchers amplified the TCR beta CDR3 regions from RNA transcripts. First-round RT-PCR of the TCR CDR3 relied on the HTBI primer set. Each CDR3 protein is one row after TCRdb ran MiXCR on the multiplex PCR reads. The sample shows 250,000 to 300,000 distinct CDR3 sequences, approximately 18% of them seen only once. The ends were cut back, 3 bases at V and 0 bases at J, with 9 bases in the middle. The CDR3 consists of 14 residues. CDR1 is MGHRA, CDR2 YSYEKL, per germline. This chain links TRBV4-1 with TRBJ2-7; D is perhaps TRBD1 (5 bases). Sequencing was carried out using blood. This clonotype was obtained from a man over 45 with Graves' ophthalmopathy. The CDR3 DNA sequence: TGCGCCAGCAGCCACGGAGACAGCTCCTACGAGCAGTACTTC. Amino acids: CASSHGDSSYEQYF.